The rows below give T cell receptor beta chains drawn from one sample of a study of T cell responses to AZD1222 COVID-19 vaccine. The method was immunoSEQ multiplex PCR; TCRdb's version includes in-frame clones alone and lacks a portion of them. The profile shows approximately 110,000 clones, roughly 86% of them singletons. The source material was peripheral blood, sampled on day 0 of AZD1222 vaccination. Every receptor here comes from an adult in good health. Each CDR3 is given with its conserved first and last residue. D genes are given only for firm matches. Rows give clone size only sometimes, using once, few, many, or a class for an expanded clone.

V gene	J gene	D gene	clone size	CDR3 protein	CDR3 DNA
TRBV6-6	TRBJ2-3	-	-	CASSYKRLGPDTQYF	TGTGCCAGCAGTTACAAACGCCTAGGACCAGATACGCAGTATTTT
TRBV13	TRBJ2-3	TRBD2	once	CASSLEIAGGPTDTQYF	TGTGCCAGCAGCTTAGAAATAGCGGGAGGACCTACAGATACGCAGTATTTT
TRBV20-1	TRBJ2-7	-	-	CSASGHRASSYEQYF	TGCAGTGCTAGTGGGCACAGGGCCTCGTCCTACGAGCAGTACTTC
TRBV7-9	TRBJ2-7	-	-	CASDEGSEQYF	TGTGCCAGCGATGAGGGTAGCGAGCAGTACTTC
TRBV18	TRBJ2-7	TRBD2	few	CASSPASGDTYEQYF	TGTGCCAGCTCACCAGCCAGCGGGGATACCTACGAGCAGTACTTC
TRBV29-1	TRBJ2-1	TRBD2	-	CSWTSGGGYEQFF	TGCAGCTGGACTAGCGGGGGGGGTTATGAGCAGTTCTTC
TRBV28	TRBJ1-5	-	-	CASSSWGGQPTDQPQHF	TGTGCCAGCAGTTCCTGGGGAGGACAGCCGACCGATCAGCCCCAGCATTTT
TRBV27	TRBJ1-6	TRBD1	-	CASSSLGGTGGSPLHF	TGTGCCAGCAGTTCCTTAGGCGGGACAGGAGGGTCACCCCTCCACTTT
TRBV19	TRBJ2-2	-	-	CASSTRTVHSDTGELFF	TGTGCCAGTAGTACTCGGACGGTCCACTCCGACACCGGGGAGCTGTTTTTT
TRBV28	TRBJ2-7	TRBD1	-	CASHPRGQGKYEQYF	TGTGCCAGTCACCCCAGGGGACAGGGGAAATACGAGCAGTACTTC
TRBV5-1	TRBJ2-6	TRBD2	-	CASSPVSGGRHGANVLTF	TGCGCCAGCAGCCCCGTTAGCGGGGGGAGGCATGGGGCCAACGTCCTGACTTTC
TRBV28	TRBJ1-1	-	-	CASTSGGQPKIEAFF	TGTGCCAGCACCTCAGGTGGGCAGCCGAAGATTGAAGCTTTCTTT
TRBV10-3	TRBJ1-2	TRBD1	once	CAISESQGGYGYTF	TGTGCCATCAGTGAGTCACAGGGGGGCTATGGCTACACCTTC
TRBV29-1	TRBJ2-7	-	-	CSASATLSSEQYF	TGCAGCGCCTCAGCTACTTTGTCAAGCGAGCAGTACTTC
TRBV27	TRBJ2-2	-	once	CASSLAYGGELFF	TGTGCCAGCAGTTTGGCCTATGGCGGGGAGCTGTTTTTT
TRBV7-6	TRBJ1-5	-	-	CASSLALGEMSNQPQHF	TGTGCCAGCAGCTTAGCGCTCGGGGAAATGAGCAATCAGCCCCAGCATTTT
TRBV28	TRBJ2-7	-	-	CASSIQDLSGQYF	TGTGCCAGCAGTATACAGGACCTATCGGGGCAGTACTTC
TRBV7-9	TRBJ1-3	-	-	CASSLFVAKAASGNTIYF	TGTGCCAGCAGCTTATTTGTGGCGAAGGCGGCTTCTGGAAACACCATATATTTT
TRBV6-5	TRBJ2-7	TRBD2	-	CASSYNWGGDGEQYF	TGTGCCAGCAGTTATAACTGGGGGGGGGACGGCGAGCAGTACTTC
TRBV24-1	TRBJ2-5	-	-	CATGREETQYF	TGTGCCACGGGAAGGGAAGAGACCCAGTACTTC
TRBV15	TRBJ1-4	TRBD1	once	CATSRDGTGDEKLFF	TGTGCCACCAGCAGAGACGGGACAGGGGACGAAAAACTGTTTTTT
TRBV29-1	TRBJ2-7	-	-	CSVEDSQGVSYEQYF	TGCAGCGTTGAAGATTCGCAGGGTGTTTCCTACGAGCAGTACTTC
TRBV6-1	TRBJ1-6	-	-	CASSVDPDGFNSPLHF	TGTGCCAGCAGTGTCGACCCGGACGGATTTAATTCACCCCTCCACTTT
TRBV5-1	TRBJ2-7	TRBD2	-	CASSLAGGPTYEQYF	TGCGCCAGCAGCTTGGCGGGGGGGCCTACCTACGAGCAGTACTTC
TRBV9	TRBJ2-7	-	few	CASSVGSRGGSYEQYF	TGTGCCAGCAGCGTAGGATCACGTGGTGGCTCCTACGAGCAGTACTTC
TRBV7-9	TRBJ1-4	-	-	CASSTTTGSEKGLFF	TGTGCCAGCAGCACGACGACAGGATCCGAGAAGGGACTGTTTTTT
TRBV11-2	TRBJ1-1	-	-	CASSPYPGSTEAFF	TGTGCCAGCAGCCCGTATCCCGGGAGCACTGAAGCTTTCTTT
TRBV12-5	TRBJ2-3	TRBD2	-	CASARGLAGGPTDTQYF	TGTGCTAGTGCCCGGGGGCTAGCGGGGGGCCCCACAGATACGCAGTATTTT
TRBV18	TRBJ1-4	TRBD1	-	CASSPPWDSEKLFF	TGTGCCAGCTCACCCCCCTGGGACAGTGAAAAACTGTTTTTT
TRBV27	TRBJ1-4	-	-	CASSWRGGVEKLFF	TGTGCCAGCAGTTGGAGAGGGGGGGTTGAAAAACTGTTTTTT
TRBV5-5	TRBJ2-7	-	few	CASSLAGTASYEQYF	TGTGCCAGCAGCCTCGCCGGGACGGCCTCCTACGAGCAGTACTTC
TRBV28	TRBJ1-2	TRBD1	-	CASRSSGTGERGYTF	TGTGCCAGCAGGTCCTCCGGGACAGGTGAGCGAGGCTACACCTTC
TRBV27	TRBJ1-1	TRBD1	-	CASSTLDRGGTEAFF	TGTGCCAGCAGTACCTTAGACAGGGGAGGCACTGAAGCTTTCTTT
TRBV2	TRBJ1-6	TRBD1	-	CASQPRTGNSPLHF	TGTGCCAGCCAGCCCCGGACAGGGAATTCACCCCTCCACTTT
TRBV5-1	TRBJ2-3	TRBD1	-	CASSSTGSSTDTQYF	TGCGCCAGCAGCTCGACAGGGTCTAGCACAGATACGCAGTATTTT
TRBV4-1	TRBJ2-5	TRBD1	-	CASSQGQGGTETQYF	TGCGCCAGCAGCCAGGGACAGGGTGGAACAGAGACCCAGTACTTC
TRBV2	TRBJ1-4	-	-	CASSLRSGGEKLFF	TGTGCCAGCAGCCTGAGGTCCGGGGGGGAAAAACTGTTTTTT
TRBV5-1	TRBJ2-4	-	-	CARRGQMTRRESGIQYF	TGCGCCAGGAGAGGACAGATGACTAGGCGGGAGTCAGGGATTCAGTACTTC
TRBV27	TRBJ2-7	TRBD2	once	CASRSPGGAYEQYF	TGTGCCAGCAGGTCTCCCGGGGGGGCCTACGAGCAGTACTTC
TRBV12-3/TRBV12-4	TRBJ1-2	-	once	CASSTGYGYGYTF	TGTGCCAGCAGTACAGGGTACGGCTATGGCTACACCTTC